The rows below give T cell receptor beta chains drawn from one sample of a study of blood T cell repertoires in COVID-19. The data were produced by immunoSEQ multiplex PCR, yet TCRdb's version contains in-frame clones alone and is incomplete. The repertoire holds 300,000 to 400,000 clones, 88% seen once, with about 7% in the top ten. The specimen was peripheral blood. Receptor source: a woman between 65 and 79 years old with COVID-19, enrolled during active disease. Both conserved end residues are part of each CDR3. The D gene is left open where the match is weak. The size of a clone is reported for some rows only, either as once, few or many, or as a class for expanded clones.

V,J,size,D,CDR3,DNA
TRBV5-4,TRBJ2-3,NA,NA,CASSTGLSTDTQYF,TGTGCCAGCAGCACCGGACTTAGCACAGATACGCAGTATTTT
TRBV6-5,TRBJ1-2,few,TRBD1,CASGWGQGARGGYTF,TGTGCCAGCGGATGGGGACAGGGGGCGCGGGGTGGCTACACCTTC
TRBV28,TRBJ2-2,NA,TRBD1,CASSPPGQGLTGELFF,TGTGCCAGCAGTCCACCGGGACAGGGTCTCACCGGGGAGCTGTTTTTT
TRBV24-1,TRBJ2-1,NA,TRBD1,CATSENPGQGADEQFF,TGTGCCACCAGTGAAAACCCGGGACAGGGGGCCGATGAGCAGTTCTTC
TRBV7-9,TRBJ1-5,NA,NA,CASSPAGGPNQPQHF,TGTGCCAGCAGCCCAGCGGGGGGGCCTAATCAGCCCCAGCATTTT
TRBV3-1/TRBV3-2,TRBJ2-2,many,NA,CASSQNNAATGELFF,TGTGCCAGCAGCCAAAACAACGCGGCTACCGGGGAGCTGTTTTTT
TRBV7-9,TRBJ1-2,NA,NA,CASSFSMILNYGYTF,TGTGCCAGCAGCTTTAGTATGATCTTAAACTATGGCTACACCTTC
TRBV6-6,TRBJ1-4,NA,NA,CASNLQGVRANEKLFF,TGTGCCAGCAACTTACAGGGTGTCAGGGCTAATGAAAAACTGTTTTTT
TRBV9,TRBJ1-6,NA,TRBD1,CASSVGGQLNSPLHF,TGTGCCAGCAGCGTAGGGGGACAGTTGAATTCACCCCTCCACTTT
TRBV9,TRBJ2-2,NA,NA,CASSVRGGPNTGELFF,TGTGCCAGCAGCGTTCGTGGAGGGCCGAACACCGGGGAGCTGTTTTTT
TRBV14,TRBJ2-3,NA,NA,CASSQGLVVPRDTQYF,TGTGCCAGCAGCCAAGGTCTTGTCGTCCCACGGGATACGCAGTATTTT
TRBV7-8,TRBJ2-1,NA,NA,CASSLDLYNEQFF,TGTGCCAGCAGCTTAGATCTATACAATGAGCAGTTCTTC
TRBV27,TRBJ2-7,NA,NA,CASSLTGITYEQYF,TGTGCCAGCAGTTTAACAGGGATAACCTACGAGCAGTACTTC
TRBV19,TRBJ2-1,NA,NA,CASSPWGGGTDEQFF,TGTGCCAGTAGCCCGTGGGGTGGAGGAACCGATGAGCAGTTCTTC
TRBV9,TRBJ2-6,NA,NA,CASSPKEGTSGANVLTF,TGTGCCAGCAGCCCAAAGGAGGGAACCTCTGGGGCCAACGTCCTGACTTTC
TRBV9,TRBJ2-3,NA,TRBD1,CASSVGQGFTDTQYF,TGTGCCAGCAGCGTTGGACAGGGATTCACAGATACGCAGTATTTT
TRBV5-6,TRBJ2-1,NA,TRBD1,CASIDRGANEQFF,TGTGCCAGCATCGACAGGGGGGCCAATGAGCAGTTCTTC
TRBV6-5,TRBJ2-3,once,NA,CASSTSSTDTQYF,TGTGCCAGCAGCACTTCGAGCACAGATACGCAGTATTTT
TRBV3-1/TRBV3-2,TRBJ1-1,NA,NA,CASSQDRGPEAFF,TGTGCCAGCAGCCAAGACAGGGGCCCTGAAGCTTTCTTT
TRBV28,TRBJ1-6,NA,NA,CASTQLRTGLNSPLHF,TGTGCCAGCACCCAATTAAGAACAGGGCTAAATTCACCCCTCCACTTT
TRBV15,TRBJ1-3,NA,NA,CATSRDGGSGNTIYF,TGTGCCACCAGCAGAGACGGGGGGTCTGGAAACACCATATATTTT
TRBV2,TRBJ2-2,NA,TRBD1,CASRELTGRATGELFF,TGTGCCAGCAGGGAGCTGACAGGGCGAGCCACCGGGGAGCTGTTTTTT
TRBV5-4,TRBJ2-4,NA,TRBD1,CASSITGGGIQYF,TGTGCCAGCAGCATCACAGGGGGTGGCATTCAGTACTTC
TRBV28,TRBJ2-2,NA,TRBD1,CASSPRGTGLTRELFF,TGTGCCAGCAGCCCCCGGGGGACAGGTCTCACCAGGGAGCTGTTTTTT
TRBV27,TRBJ2-4,NA,NA,CASSRQGLQPKNIQYF,TGTGCCAGCAGTCGACAGGGACTTCAGCCCAAAAACATTCAGTACTTC
TRBV7-8,TRBJ2-3,once,NA,CASSLQAILIDTQYF,TGTGCCAGCAGCTTACAGGCAATCCTCATCGATACGCAGTATTTT
TRBV28,TRBJ2-7,few,NA,CASKGRGYEQYF,TGTGCCAGCAAGGGCAGGGGTTACGAGCAGTACTTC
TRBV7-2,TRBJ2-2,NA,TRBD2,CASSPGVLSGMSGELFF,TGTGCCAGCAGCCCCGGAGTTTTGAGCGGGATGTCCGGGGAGCTGTTTTTT
TRBV5-1,TRBJ2-7,NA,NA,CASSLGGGGVSYEQYF,TGCGCCAGCAGCTTGGGCGGCGGGGGCGTCTCCTACGAGCAGTACTTC
TRBV7-6,TRBJ1-2,NA,TRBD1,CASSLTPTGSNYGYTF,TGTGCCAGCAGCTTAACCCCGACAGGGTCTAACTATGGCTACACCTTC
TRBV11-2,TRBJ2-7,NA,TRBD2,CASSKNSGGLAYEQYF,TGTGCCAGCAGCAAAAATAGCGGGGGCCTCGCCTACGAGCAGTACTTC
TRBV27,TRBJ2-2,once,TRBD2,CASRHIPSGVDGELFF,TGTGCCAGCAGACATATCCCTAGCGGGGTTGACGGGGAGCTGTTTTTT
TRBV14,TRBJ2-7,NA,NA,CASSQDGSRGYEQYF,TGTGCCAGCAGCCAAGATGGGTCCAGGGGCTACGAGCAGTACTTC
TRBV3-1/TRBV3-2,TRBJ1-3,NA,NA,CASSDSRSGNTIYF,TGTGCCAGCAGTGACAGCCGCTCTGGAAACACCATATATTTT
TRBV6-5,TRBJ2-1,NA,NA,CASSAIGGVYNEQFF,TGTGCCAGCAGCGCCATTGGGGGCGTATACAATGAGCAGTTCTTC
TRBV19,TRBJ1-2,NA,TRBD1,CASSITGGNYGYTF,TGTGCCAGTAGTATAACAGGGGGGAACTATGGCTACACCTTC
TRBV6-1,TRBJ1-5,few,NA,CASSEMTGLGQPQHF,TGTGCCAGCAGTGAGATGACGGGGTTAGGGCAGCCCCAGCATTTT
TRBV19,TRBJ2-3,NA,TRBD2,CASSIGLAGSTDTQYF,TGTGCCAGTAGTATCGGGCTAGCGGGGAGCACAGATACGCAGTATTTT
TRBV29-1,TRBJ1-1,NA,NA,CSVGEPRGIGTEAFF,TGCAGCGTTGGAGAACCCAGGGGAATCGGCACTGAAGCTTTCTTT
TRBV9,TRBJ2-7,NA,NA,CASSVDLTAGEQYF,TGTGCCAGCAGCGTAGATCTCACAGCGGGCGAGCAGTACTTC
TRBV5-1,TRBJ2-2,NA,NA,CASSLLLGGSGELFF,TGCGCCAGCAGCTTGCTTCTTGGGGGGTCCGGGGAGCTGTTTTTT
TRBV4-2,TRBJ2-2,NA,TRBD2,CASSRTSGNANTGELFF,TGTGCCAGCAGCCGCACTAGCGGAAACGCGAACACCGGGGAGCTGTTTTTT
TRBV5-1,TRBJ1-2,NA,TRBD1,CASSLAPGQGAKDGYTF,TGCGCCAGCAGCTTGGCCCCCGGACAGGGGGCTAAGGATGGCTACACCTTC
TRBV5-1,TRBJ2-1,NA,NA,CASSLAGDSTNEQFF,TGCGCCAGCAGCTTGGCCGGGGACTCTACCAATGAGCAGTTCTTC
TRBV7-2,TRBJ2-7,NA,NA,CASSFSGTTYEQYF,TGTGCCAGCAGCTTTAGCGGAACTACCTACGAGCAGTACTTC
TRBV12-5,TRBJ1-3,NA,NA,CASGLAVLPGQLGSGNTIYF,TGTGCTAGTGGTTTGGCGGTACTTCCGGGACAATTGGGCTCTGGAAACACCATATATTTT
TRBV27,TRBJ1-1,NA,TRBD1,CASSLGTGVMNTEAFF,TGTGCCAGCAGTTTAGGGACAGGAGTCATGAACACTGAAGCTTTCTTT
TRBV10-3,TRBJ1-2,once,NA,CAISEGGSNRGYTF,TGTGCCATCAGTGAGGGGGGGTCCAACCGTGGCTACACCTTC
TRBV7-3,TRBJ1-4,once,TRBD1,CASSLRQGEKLFF,TGTGCCAGCAGCCTAAGACAGGGGGAAAAACTGTTTTTT
TRBV5-4,TRBJ1-2,few,TRBD1,CASSRDRGGTNYGYTF,TGTGCCAGCAGCCGGGACAGGGGCGGTACTAACTATGGCTACACCTTC
TRBV9,TRBJ2-5,NA,NA,CASSVGLTDRVKETQYF,TGTGCCAGCAGCGTAGGTTTAACGGACAGAGTTAAAGAGACCCAGTACTTC
TRBV19,TRBJ2-7,NA,NA,CASSRTEGPYEQYF,TGTGCCAGTAGTAGGACAGAGGGGCCCTACGAGCAGTACTTC
TRBV3-1/TRBV3-2,TRBJ1-2,NA,NA,CASSQDLTGYGYTF,TGTGCCAGCAGCCAAGATCTGACTGGCTATGGCTACACCTTC
TRBV11-2,TRBJ1-2,NA,NA,CASSLQGKGGYTF,TGTGCCAGCAGCTTACAGGGAAAAGGAGGCTACACCTTC
TRBV6-9,TRBJ1-2,NA,NA,CASSYWRGRSNYGYTF,TGTGCCAGCAGTTATTGGCGGGGGCGGTCTAACTATGGCTACACCTTC
TRBV14,TRBJ1-2,NA,TRBD1,CASSQSGTANYGYTF,TGTGCCAGCAGCCAGTCCGGGACAGCTAACTATGGCTACACCTTC
TRBV4-3,TRBJ1-4,NA,NA,CASSQDRGKNNEKLFF,TGCGCCAGCAGCCAAGATCGCGGGAAGAATAATGAAAAACTGTTTTTT